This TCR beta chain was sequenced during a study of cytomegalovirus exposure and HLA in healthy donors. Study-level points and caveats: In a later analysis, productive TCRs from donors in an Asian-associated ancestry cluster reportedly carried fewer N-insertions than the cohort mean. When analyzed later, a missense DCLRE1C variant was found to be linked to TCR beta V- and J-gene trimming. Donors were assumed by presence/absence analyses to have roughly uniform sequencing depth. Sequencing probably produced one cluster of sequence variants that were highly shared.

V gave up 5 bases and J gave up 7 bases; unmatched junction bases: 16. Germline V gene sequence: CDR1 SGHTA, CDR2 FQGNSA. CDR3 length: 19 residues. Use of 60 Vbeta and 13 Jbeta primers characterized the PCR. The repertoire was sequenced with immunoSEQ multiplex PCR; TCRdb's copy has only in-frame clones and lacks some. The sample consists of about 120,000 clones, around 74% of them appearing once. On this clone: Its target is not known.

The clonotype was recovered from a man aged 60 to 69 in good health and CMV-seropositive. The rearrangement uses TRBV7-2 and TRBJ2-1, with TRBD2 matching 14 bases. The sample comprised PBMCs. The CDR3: CASSTGLAGAEIYGNEQFF. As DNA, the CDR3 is TGTGCCAGCAGCACGGGACTAGCGGGAGCTGAGATATACGGGAATGAGCAGTTCTTC.